The clone carrying this T cell receptor (beta chain) was counted ten times or more. The antigen is unknown. With 60 Vbeta and 13 Jbeta primers, the PCR was carried out. Libraries were prepared by immunoSEQ multiplex PCR; TCRdb keeps only in-frame clonotypes and omits some of them. The sample consists of 160,000 or so clones, 70% to 80% of them appearing once. This sample is part of a study of cytomegalovirus exposure and HLA in healthy donors. General study points: Most subjects had HLA-A and HLA-B alleles reportedly predicted accurately by TCR beta sequences.

In germline, CDR1 is SNHLY, CDR2 FYNNEI. V lost 1 base to trimming and J lost 7 bases; unmatched junction nucleotides: 5. The CDR3 extends over 16 amino acids. The sequenced sample was PBMCs. This chain links TRBV2 with TRBJ1-5; 12 nucleotides line up with TRBD1. This TCR was recovered from a man between 18 and 29 years old in good health and CMV-seropositive. The CDR3 reads CASSEGDRGPGQPQHF. CDR3 nucleotide sequence: TGTGCCAGCAGTGAAGGGGACAGGGGGCCGGGACAGCCCCAGCATTTT.